The sequence of this T cell receptor (beta chain) was determined in a study of early T cells in non-severe SARS-CoV-2 infection (dated by TCRdb to the early 2020s). With regard to the full study: Because TCR sequencing relied on bulk RNA taken from unsorted whole blood, pairing of alpha and beta chains was not possible. What the authors observed across the whole study: VDJdb matching was skewed toward anti-spike CD8 responses and likely underestimated virus-specific expansions by missing private and CD4 specificities.

Library preparation employed 5' RACE. Sequencing took place on a NextSeq 500. To correct for sequencing error and PCR bias, the TCR library protocol tagged individual cDNA molecules with unique molecular identifiers. Sequencing covered both TCR alpha and beta chains, and within each sample the abundances of alpha and beta sequences were tightly co-correlated. The authors processed their data as follows. Decombinator V4 was used to perform V gene, J gene and CDR3 annotation of TCR sequences. TCRs were defined as expanded if a significant change between any two time points was detected under a Poisson model with p below 0.0001. TCR abundances were normalised to the total number of TCRs sequenced per sample and expressed as counts per million. TRAV1-2 paired with TRAJ12, TRAJ20 or TRAJ33 defined MAIT TCRs, while TRAV10 paired with TRAJ18 defined iNKT TCRs. VDJdb, accessed on 1 November 2021, was searched for TCRs annotated for CMV, EBV and SARS-CoV-2, and TCRs annotated for more than one antigen were excluded. The public reads were run again by TCRdb, first through fastp at Q25 and then through MiXCR, and only productive beta chains were kept. Identical CDR3 protein sequences are pooled into one entry, listed with their most common genes and DNA. The V and J calls, along with clone size, are taken from TCRdb and not from the paper's own processing. The sample table records around 79,000 distinct CDR3 sequences; 11% of these occur just once. Of the sample, more than 10% falls within the top ten clones.

Via the germline V gene, CDR1 is SGHTA and CDR2 FQGNSA. V sheds 5 bases and J sheds 2 bases, leaving 19 bases between their ends. The CDR3, from cysteine to phenylalanine, totals 17 residues. Only the CDR3 part of the read is kept: 51 bases, read in frame from the first base. In the case of this clonotype: The antigen it binds to is not known. Base qualities are not recorded, but no much larger clone differs from it by a single base.

This was a case-control study nested in a cohort of healthcare workers in London, UK, who had nasopharyngeal swab PCR tests and blood samples taken every week. Healthcare workers were enrolled in the week of the UK lockdown, from 23 to 31 March 2020, and were followed every week for up to roughly 15 weeks. The rearrangement combines TRBV7-2 with TRBJ2-1, with no confidently assigned D gene. The source material was whole blood, sampled at baseline. The receptor's source is an adult who was a healthcare worker with PCR-confirmed SARS-CoV-2 infection or an uninfected control (not recorded which). The bases are TGTGCCAGCAGCCCCCTGAAAGGGATAGGACCCTACAATGAGCAGTTCTTC. Its protein is CASSPLKGIGPYNEQFF.